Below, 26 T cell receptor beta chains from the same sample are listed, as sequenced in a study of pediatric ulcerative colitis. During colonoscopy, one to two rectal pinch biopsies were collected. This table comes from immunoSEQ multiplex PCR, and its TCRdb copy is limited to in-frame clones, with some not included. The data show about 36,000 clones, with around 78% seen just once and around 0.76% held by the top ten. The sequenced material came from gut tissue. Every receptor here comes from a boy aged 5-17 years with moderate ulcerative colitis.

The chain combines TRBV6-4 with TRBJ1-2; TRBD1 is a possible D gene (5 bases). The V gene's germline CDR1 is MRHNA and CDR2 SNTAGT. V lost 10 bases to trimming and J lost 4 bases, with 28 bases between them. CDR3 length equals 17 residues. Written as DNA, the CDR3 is TGTGCCATCTCTGGTAGGTACGGGGCGCAAGTCCGCTATGGCTACACCTTC. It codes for CAISGRYGAQVRYGYTF.

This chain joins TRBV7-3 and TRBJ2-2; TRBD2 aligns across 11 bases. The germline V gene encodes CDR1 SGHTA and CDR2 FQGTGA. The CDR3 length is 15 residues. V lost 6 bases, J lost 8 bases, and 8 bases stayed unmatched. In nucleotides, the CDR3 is TGTGCCAGCAGTTGGACTAGCGGGCCGTCGGGGGAGCTGTTTTTT. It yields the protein CASSWTSGPSGELFF. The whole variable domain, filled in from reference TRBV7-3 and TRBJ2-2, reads GAGVSQTPSNKVTEKGKYVELRCDPISGHTALYWYRQSLGQGPEFLIYFQGTGAADDSGLPNDRFFAVRPEGSVSTLKIQRTERGDSAVYLCASSWTSGPSGELFFGEGSRLTVL.

The CDR3 DNA follows: TGCGCCAGCAGCCCCCAAGGGAGGGAGTATAGCAATCAGCCCCAGCATTTT. Translating gives CASSPQGREYSNQPQHF. This chain connects TRBV4-1 to TRBJ1-5; D call uncertain. Germline values: CDR1 MGHRA, CDR2 YSYEKL. This CDR3 comprises 17 residues. V was cut by 4 bases and J by 0 bases, with 16 bases left in between.

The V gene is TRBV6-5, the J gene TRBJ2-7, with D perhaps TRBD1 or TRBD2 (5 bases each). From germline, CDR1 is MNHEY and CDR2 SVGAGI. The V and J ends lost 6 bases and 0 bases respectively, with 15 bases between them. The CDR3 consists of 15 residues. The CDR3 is CASRLGPSNSYEQYF. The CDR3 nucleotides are TGTGCCAGCAGGTTGGGACCGTCGAACTCCTACGAGCAGTACTTC.

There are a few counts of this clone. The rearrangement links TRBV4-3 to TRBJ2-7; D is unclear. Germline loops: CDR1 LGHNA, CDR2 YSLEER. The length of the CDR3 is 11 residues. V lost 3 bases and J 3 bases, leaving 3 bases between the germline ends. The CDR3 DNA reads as TGCGCCAGCAGCCAGAGCTACGAGCAGTACTTC. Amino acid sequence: CASSQSYEQYF.

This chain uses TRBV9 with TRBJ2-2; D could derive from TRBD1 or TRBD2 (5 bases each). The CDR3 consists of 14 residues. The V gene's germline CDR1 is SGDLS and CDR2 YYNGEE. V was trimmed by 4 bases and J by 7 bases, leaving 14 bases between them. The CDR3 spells CASSPGAVNGELFF. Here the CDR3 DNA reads TGTGCCAGCAGCCCCGGGGCGGTCAACGGGGAGCTGTTTTTT.

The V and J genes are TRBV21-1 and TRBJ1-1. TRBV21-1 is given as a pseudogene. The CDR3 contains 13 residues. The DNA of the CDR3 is TGTGCCAGCAGCACCAGGACGAACACTGAAGCTTTCTTT. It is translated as CASSTRTNTEAFF.

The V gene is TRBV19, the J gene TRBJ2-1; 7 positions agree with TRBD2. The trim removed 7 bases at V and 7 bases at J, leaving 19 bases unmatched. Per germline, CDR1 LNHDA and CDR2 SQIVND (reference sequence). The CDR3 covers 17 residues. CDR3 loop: CASTRTRAPPYTNEQFF. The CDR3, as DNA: TGTGCCAGTACCCGGACTAGAGCCCCACCGTATACGAATGAGCAGTTCTTC.

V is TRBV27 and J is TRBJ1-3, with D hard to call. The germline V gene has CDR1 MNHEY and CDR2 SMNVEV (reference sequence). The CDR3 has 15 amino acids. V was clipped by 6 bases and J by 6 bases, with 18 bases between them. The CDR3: CASRPAGRRENTIYF. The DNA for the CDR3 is TGTGCCAGCAGACCCGCTGGGAGACGAGAAAACACCATATATTTT.

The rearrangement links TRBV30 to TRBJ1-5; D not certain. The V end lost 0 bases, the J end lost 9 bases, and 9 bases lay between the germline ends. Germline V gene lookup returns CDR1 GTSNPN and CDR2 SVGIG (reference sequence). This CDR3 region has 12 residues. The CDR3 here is CAWSVVRGPQHF. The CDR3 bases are TGTGCCTGGAGTGTGGTCCGGGGGCCCCAGCATTTT.

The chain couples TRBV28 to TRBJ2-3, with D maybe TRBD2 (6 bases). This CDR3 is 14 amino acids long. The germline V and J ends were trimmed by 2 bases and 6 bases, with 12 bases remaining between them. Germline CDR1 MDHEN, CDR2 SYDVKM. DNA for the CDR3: TGTGCCAGCAGTTTAAGGTTCCGGGGGGATACGCAGTATTTT. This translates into CASSLRFRGDTQYF.

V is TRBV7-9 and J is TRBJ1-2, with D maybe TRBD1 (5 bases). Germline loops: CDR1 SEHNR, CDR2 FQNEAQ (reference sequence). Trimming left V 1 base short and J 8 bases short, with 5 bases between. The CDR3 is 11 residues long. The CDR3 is CASSLGDGYTF. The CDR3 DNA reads TGTGCCAGCAGCTTAGGGGACGGCTACACCTTC. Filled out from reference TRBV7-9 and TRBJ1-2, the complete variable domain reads DTGVSQNPRHKITKRGQNVTFRCDPISEHNRLYWYRQTLGQGPEFLTYFQNEAQLEKSRLLSDRFSAERPKGSFSTLEIQRTEQGDSAMYLCASSLGDGYTFGSGTRLTVV.

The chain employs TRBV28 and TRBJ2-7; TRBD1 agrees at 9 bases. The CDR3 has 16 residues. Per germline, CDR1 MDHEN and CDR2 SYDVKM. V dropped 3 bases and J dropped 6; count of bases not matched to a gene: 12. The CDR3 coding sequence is TGTGCCAGCAGTTTCGAAATGGACAGGGGATCCGCCGAGCAGTACTTC. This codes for CASSFEMDRGSAEQYF.

CDR3 nucleotide sequence: TGTGCCATCAGTACACCCCCCGGGACCACAGATACGCAGTATTTT. Translation gives CAISTPPGTTDTQYF. The chain has TRBV10-3 and TRBJ2-3; D could derive from TRBD1 or TRBD2 (5 bases each). The V and J ends lost 5 bases and 2 bases respectively, with 14 bases between them. Per germline, CDR1 ENHRY and CDR2 SYGVKD. This CDR3 contains 15 residues.

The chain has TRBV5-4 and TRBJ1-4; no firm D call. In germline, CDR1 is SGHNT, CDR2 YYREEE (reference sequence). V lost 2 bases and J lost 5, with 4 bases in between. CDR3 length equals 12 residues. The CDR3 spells CASSLPNEKLFF. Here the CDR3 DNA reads TGTGCCAGCAGCTTACCAAATGAAAAACTGTTTTTT.

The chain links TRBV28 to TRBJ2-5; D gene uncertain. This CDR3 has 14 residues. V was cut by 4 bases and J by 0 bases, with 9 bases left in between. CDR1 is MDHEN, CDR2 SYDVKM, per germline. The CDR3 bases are TGTGCCAGCAGTTCGGCAGGTCACCAAGAGACCCAGTACTTC. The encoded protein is CASSSAGHQETQYF.

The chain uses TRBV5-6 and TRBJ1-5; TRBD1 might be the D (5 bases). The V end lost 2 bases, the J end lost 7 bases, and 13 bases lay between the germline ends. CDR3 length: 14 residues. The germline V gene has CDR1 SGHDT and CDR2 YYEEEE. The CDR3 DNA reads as TGTGCCAGCAGCTTAATCGGGGGAGGCCAGCCCCAGCATTTT. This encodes CASSLIGGGQPQHF.

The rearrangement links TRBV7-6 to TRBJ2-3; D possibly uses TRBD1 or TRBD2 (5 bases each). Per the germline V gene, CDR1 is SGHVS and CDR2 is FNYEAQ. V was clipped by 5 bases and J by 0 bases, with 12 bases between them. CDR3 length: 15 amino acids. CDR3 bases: TGTGCCAGCAGCGAAGGGACCCTAAGCACAGATACGCAGTATTTT. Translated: CASSEGTLSTDTQYF.

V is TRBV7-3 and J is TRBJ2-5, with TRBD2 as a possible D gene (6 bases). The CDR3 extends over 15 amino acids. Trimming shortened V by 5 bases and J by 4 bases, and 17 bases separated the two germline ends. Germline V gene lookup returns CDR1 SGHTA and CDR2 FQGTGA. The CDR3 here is CASSGFGGGAETQYF. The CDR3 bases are TGTGCCAGCAGCGGGTTTGGTGGCGGGGCAGAGACCCAGTACTTC.

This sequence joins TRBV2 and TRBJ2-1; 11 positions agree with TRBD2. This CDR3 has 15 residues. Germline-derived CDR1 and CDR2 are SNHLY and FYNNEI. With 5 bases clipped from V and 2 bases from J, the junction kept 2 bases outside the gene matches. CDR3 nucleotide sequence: TGTGCCAGCAGTCGGGGACTAGCGGCCTACAATGAGCAGTTCTTC. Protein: CASSRGLAAYNEQFF.

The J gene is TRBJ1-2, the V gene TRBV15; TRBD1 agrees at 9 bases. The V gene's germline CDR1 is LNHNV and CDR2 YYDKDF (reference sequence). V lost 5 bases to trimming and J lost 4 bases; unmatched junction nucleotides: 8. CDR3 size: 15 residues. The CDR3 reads CATSGRQGDSYGYTF. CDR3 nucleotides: TGTGCCACCAGCGGAAGACAGGGGGATTCCTATGGCTACACCTTC. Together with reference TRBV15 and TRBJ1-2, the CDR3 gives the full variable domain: DAMVIQNPRYQVTQFGKPVTLSCSQTLNHNVMYWYQQKSSQAPKLLFHYYDKDFNNEADTPDNFQSRRPNTSFCFLDIRSPGLGDTAMYLCATSGRQGDSYGYTFGSGTRLTVV.

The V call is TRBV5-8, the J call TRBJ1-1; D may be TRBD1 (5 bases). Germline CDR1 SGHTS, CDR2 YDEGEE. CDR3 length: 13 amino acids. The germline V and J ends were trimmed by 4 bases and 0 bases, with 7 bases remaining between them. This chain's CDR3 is CASSLGLNTEAFF. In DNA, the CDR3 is TGTGCCAGCAGCCTGGGACTGAACACTGAAGCTTTCTTT.

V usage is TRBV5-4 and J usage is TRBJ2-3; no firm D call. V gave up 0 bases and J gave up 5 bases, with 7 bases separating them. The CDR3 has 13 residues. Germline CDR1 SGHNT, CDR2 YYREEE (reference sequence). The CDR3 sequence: CASSLGNIDTQYF. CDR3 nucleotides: TGTGCCAGCAGCTTGGGCAATATAGATACGCAGTATTTT. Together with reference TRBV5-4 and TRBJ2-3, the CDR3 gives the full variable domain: ETGVTQSPTHLIKTRGQQVTLRCSSQSGHNTVSWYQQALGQGPQFIFQYYREEENGRGNFPPRFSGLQFPNYSSELNVNALELDDSALYLCASSLGNIDTQYFGPGTRLTVL.

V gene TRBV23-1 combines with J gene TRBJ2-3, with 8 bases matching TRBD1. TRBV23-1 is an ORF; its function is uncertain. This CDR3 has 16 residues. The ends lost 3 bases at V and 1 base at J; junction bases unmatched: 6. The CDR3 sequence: CASSHRPGQGTDTQYF. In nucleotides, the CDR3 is TGCGCCAGCAGTCATCGACCGGGACAGGGCACAGATACGCAGTATTTT.

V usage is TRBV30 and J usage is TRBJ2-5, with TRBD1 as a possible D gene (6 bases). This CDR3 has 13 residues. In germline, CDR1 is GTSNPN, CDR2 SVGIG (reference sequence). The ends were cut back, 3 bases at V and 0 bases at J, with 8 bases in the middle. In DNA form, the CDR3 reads TGTGCCTGGAGAGGACAGAACCAAGAGACCCAGTACTTC. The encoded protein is CAWRGQNQETQYF.

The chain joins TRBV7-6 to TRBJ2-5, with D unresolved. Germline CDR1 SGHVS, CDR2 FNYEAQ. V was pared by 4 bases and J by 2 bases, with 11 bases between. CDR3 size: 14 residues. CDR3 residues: CASSSRAIQETQYF. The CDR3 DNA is TGTGCCAGCAGCTCCCGCGCAATTCAAGAGACCCAGTACTTC.